What follows are 23 T cell receptor delta chains derived from one specimen sequenced in a study of gamma-delta T cells after stem cell transplantation. TCRdb ran CATT on the RT-PCR reads. The table records thousands of delta-chain clones, roughly 10% of them present only once. The sequenced sample was gamma-delta T cells. The receptor source for this set is a human donor. It is not recorded whose cells these are; they may come from a transplant donor.

This clone is large within its sample. Other DNA sequences in the sample encode the same CDR3. DNA for the CDR3: TGTGCCTGTGACCCCGTACTGGGGGACCCTAACACCGATAAACTCATCTTT. Encoded protein: CACDPVLGDPNTDKLIF. The chain combines TRDV2 with TRDJ1, with 9 bases aligning to TRDD3. The junction had 10 bases not matched to a gene; V was cut back by 3 bases and J by 0 bases. From germline, CDR1 is GEAIGNYY and CDR2 EKD. CDR3 length equals 17 residues.

This clone was recorded a few times. This likely came from a read error, as a far larger clone is one base away. The chain combines TRDV2 with TRDJ1; D is ambiguous. Germline assignment: CDR1 GEAIGNYY and CDR2 EKD. This CDR3 comprises 13 residues. This CDR3 is CACDAVNTDELIF. The CDR3 nucleotides read TGTGCCTGTGATGCTGTGAACACCGATGAACTCATCTTT.

A few counts support this clone. This may be a read error, as it is one base from a much larger clone. This specimen includes other DNA sequences encoding the same CDR3. The rearrangement joins TRDV2 to TRDJ1; tentative D call: TRDD3 (6 bases). The CDR3 consists of 24 residues. In germline, CDR1 is GEAIGNYY, CDR2 EKD. CDR3 DNA sequence: TGTGCCTGCGACACCGTTTCCTCTAATGATCCTGGGGATCCACTCAACTACTACACCGATAAACTCATCTTT. Encoded protein: CACDTVSSNDPGDPLNYYTDKLIF.

A remark on this clone: Given a far larger clone just one base away, this is likely a sequencing read error. The same CDR3 is also encoded by other DNA sequences in this sample. The rearrangement uses TRDV2 and TRDJ1; D unresolved. The CDR3 is 13 amino acids. Germline V gives CDR1 GEAIGNYY, CDR2 EKD. V lost 6 bases, J lost 4 bases, and 14 bases lay in between. CDR3 sequence reads: CACSPLRLDKLIF. DNA for the CDR3: TGTGCCTGTTCACCACTGCGCCTCGATAAACTCATCTTT.

In its sample, this clone is medium-sized. The chain employs TRDV2 and TRDJ2; perhaps TRDD3 as D (5 bases). There are 15 residues in the CDR3. Germline-derived CDR1 and CDR2 are GEAIGNYY and EKD. The V gene lost 0 bases and the J gene lost 4 bases, with 11 bases spanning the gap. The CDR3 spells CACDTLGDQTAQLFF. The CDR3 nucleotides read TGTGCCTGTGACACCCTTGGGGACCAGACAGCACAACTCTTCTTT.

A few counts support this clone. The junction departs from the called germline gene at one end, perhaps through a read error. This sequence joins TRDV2 and TRDJ1, with TRDD3 identical over 13 bases. The CDR3 loop spans 17 amino acids. CDR1 GEAIGNYY and CDR2 EKD come from the germline V gene. The CDR3 sequence is CACDGLGDTREVDKPIF. CDR3 coding DNA: TGTGCCTGTGACGGACTGGGGGATACGCGGGAGGTCGATAAACCCATCTTT.

As regards this clone: This may be a read error, as it is one base from a much larger clone. This chain uses TRDV1 with TRDJ1, with D possibly being TRDD3 (6 bases). The CDR3 is made up of 25 amino acids. Germline-derived CDR1 and CDR2 are TSWWSYY and QGS. Trimming took off 5 bases at V and 0 bases at J, with 43 bases between the two ends. The CDR3 nucleotides read TGTGCTCTTGGGCTAAACCCGGGCAAGGCCTTTCTCAAGTACTGGAGTTGGGGGGACACCGATAAACTCATCTTT. Translated: CALGLNPGKAFLKYWSWGDTDKLIF.

This clone was counted between two and nine times. The protein TCRdb gives is from a much larger clone and does not agree with this DNA's translation at residue 8, likely a read error; the protein shown here comes from the DNA. This sequence joins TRDV2 and TRDJ3; a weak D match, TRDD3 (5 bases). V shed 0 bases and J shed 1 base, with 12 bases lying between them. Germline values: CDR1 GEAIGNYY, CDR2 EKD. This CDR3 has 18 residues. CDR3 DNA sequence: TGTGCCTGTGACACCGTCGGGGGTACATCCTGGGACACCCGACAGATGTTTTTC. Translating it yields CACDTVGGTSWDTRQMFF.

As regards this clone: The DNA is omitted, as the CDR3 cannot be located on it reliably, and the CDR3 follows TCRdb's listing. The chain has TRAV29/DV5 and TRDJ1; TRDD3 is taken as the D call from the table, unchecked against the DNA. Germline CDR1 is NSMFDY and CDR2 is ISSIKDK. The CDR3 is 22 residues long, counting both termini. The CDR3 sequence: CSVLLCSKTFPTELGELGKLIF.

The chain uses TRDV2 and TRDJ3; a possible D gene is TRDD3 (6 bases). CDR1 GEAIGNYY and CDR2 EKD come from the germline V gene. Trimming cost V 3 bases and J 0 bases, with 17 bases left between them. The CDR3 has 19 residues. The CDR3 protein is CACDSLGGGSSWDTRQMFF. The CDR3 DNA reads TGTGCCTGTGACTCCCTCGGGGGGGGAAGCTCCTGGGACACCCGACAGATGTTTTTC.

To note about this clone: This may come from a read error, since a much larger clone is one base off. The chain's CDR3 is CALGGRPKRLGPRGDYTDKLIF. In DNA, the CDR3 is TGTGCTCTTGGGGGACGACCCAAACGCCTGGGGCCCCGTGGGGATTACACCGATAAACTCATCTTT. The chain has TRDV1 and TRDJ1, with D perhaps TRDD3 (6 bases). CDR1 is TSWWSYY, CDR2 QGS, per germline. The CDR3 has 22 residues. V lost 4 bases and J 0 bases, leaving 33 bases between the germline ends.

A word on this clone: Other DNA sequences from this sample encode an identical CDR3 as well. This rearrangement joins TRDV2 to TRDJ1; tentatively, D is TRDD3 (6 bases). CDR1 is GEAIGNYY and CDR2 is EKD in the germline V gene. This CDR3 is 17 amino acids long. Trimming pared 0 bases from V and 7 bases from J, leaving 23 bases between. The CDR3 DNA sequence: TGTGCCTGTGACACCGTTGCCCGAGATGGGGGCACTGGTAAACTCATCTTT. Its protein is CACDTVARDGGTGKLIF.

Regarding this clone: Given a far larger clone just one base away, this is likely a sequencing read error. Other DNA variants within this sample encode the same CDR3. The chain employs TRDV2 and TRDJ1; the match to TRDD3 covers 12 bases. This CDR3 has 21 amino acids. Germline CDR1 GEAIGNYY, CDR2 EKD. V lost 3 bases, J lost 2 bases, and 21 bases stayed unmatched. The CDR3 sequence is CACDRLRSTGGYNEGTDKLIF. The CDR3, as DNA: TGTGCCTGTGACCGACTCCGAAGCACTGGGGGATACAATGAGGGTACCGATAAACTCATCTTT.

This clone showed up just a few times. A much more abundant neighbour one base away suggests this may be a read error. This rearrangement joins TRDV1 to TRDJ1; 8 bases are shared with TRDD3. The CDR3 extends over 21 amino acids. Germline assignment: CDR1 TSWWSYY and CDR2 QGS. Trimming took 5 bases from V and 3 from J; bases not matched to a gene: 26. CDR3: CALGRVTRVSLGAWYADKLIF. CDR3 nucleotide sequence: TGTGCTCTTGGGAGGGTTACGAGAGTGTCACTGGGGGCCTGGTACGCCGATAAACTCATCTTT.

This sequence joins TRDV2 and TRDJ3; 8 bases agree with TRDD3. CDR1 is GEAIGNYY and CDR2 is EKD in the germline V gene. V was clipped by 1 base and J by 0 bases; unmatched bases: 13. This CDR3 region has 21 residues. DNA of the CDR3: TGTGCCTGTGACACTCCCCCCACTGGGGGGCAGAGCTCCTGGGACACCCGACAGATGTTTTTC. It is translated as CACDTPPTGGQSSWDTRQMFF.

To note about this clone: With a much larger clone just one base away, this may be a read error. The chain uses TRDV2 and TRDJ1, with TRDD3 as a possible D gene (6 bases). From germline, CDR1 is GEAIGNYY and CDR2 EKD. The CDR3 is made up of 13 amino acids. V lost 5 bases and J lost 1, with 10 bases in between. DNA for the CDR3: TGTGCCTGTGGCGGCTGGGGCACCGATAAACTCATCTTT. Translating gives CACGGWGTDKLIF.

Details on this clone: A far larger clone differs by one base, so this is likely a read error. The genes are TRDV2 and TRDJ1, with a possible D match to TRDD3 (5 bases). There are 17 residues in the CDR3. Germline V CDR1 and CDR2: GEAIGNYY, EKD. CDR3: CACDTLMTTGRTDILIF. In nucleotides, the CDR3 is TGTGCCTGTGACACTCTCATGACGACTGGCCGCACCGATATACTCATCTTT.

The chain couples TRDV2 to TRDJ1, with a weak D call TRDD3 (5 bases). Germline assignment: CDR1 GEAIGNYY and CDR2 EKD. The V and J ends lost 0 bases and 2 bases respectively, with 21 bases between them. This CDR3 spans 18 amino acids. CDR3 bases: TGTGCCTGTGACACCGTCGGGGGGTTCCGACCCGCGACCGATAAACTCATCTTT. This sequence encodes CACDTVGGFRPATDKLIF.

This clone was counted only a few times. The J gene is TRDJ1, the V gene TRDV2; TRDD3 matches at 9 bases. The V gene end was trimmed by 1 base and the J gene end by 3 bases; junction bases not matched to a gene: 5. The CDR3 is 15 amino acids. Germline V gene sequence: CDR1 GEAIGNYY, CDR2 EKD. Here the CDR3 DNA reads TGTGCCTGTGACACTGTGCTGGGGGATTCCGATAAACTCATCTTT. Amino acids: CACDTVLGDSDKLIF.

The rearrangement uses TRDV2 and TRDJ3, with a weak D call TRDD3 (5 bases). V shed 0 bases and J shed 0 bases, with 14 bases lying between them. The CDR3 extends over 19 amino acids. Germline V gives CDR1 GEAIGNYY, CDR2 EKD. The CDR3 spells CACDTAGDLSSWDTRQMFF. As DNA, the CDR3 is TGTGCCTGTGACACCGCAGGGGACCTAAGCTCCTGGGACACCCGACAGATGTTTTTC.

The V gene is TRDV2, the J gene TRDJ2, with TRDD3 as a possible D gene (5 bases). Germline values: CDR1 GEAIGNYY, CDR2 EKD. CDR3 length: 14 residues. V lost 0 bases, J lost 4 bases, and 8 bases lay in between. CDR3 coding DNA: TGTGCCTGTGACACCGTCGGGGGGACAGCACAACTCTTCTTT. Protein: CACDTVGGTAQLFF.

This clone was seen a handful of times. This chain connects TRDV2 to TRDJ1, with 10 positions matching TRDD3. The CDR3 sequence is 21 residues long. The junction had 21 bases not matched to a gene; V was cut back by 3 bases and J by 0 bases. Germline V gene lookup returns CDR1 GEAIGNYY and CDR2 EKD. CDR3 in DNA: TGTGCCTGTGACCGACTGAGGGGGGATACGCCGGGGTCGGGAAACACCGATAAACTCATCTTT. Its translation is CACDRLRGDTPGSGNTDKLIF.

This clone qualifies as medium-sized (0.01 to 0.1%). Distinct nucleotide sequences in the sample also encode this CDR3. The chain links TRDV1 to TRDJ1, with 7 bases that match TRDD3. Looked up from germline, CDR1 is TSWWSYY and CDR2 is QGS. V lost 5 bases to trimming and J lost 0 bases; unmatched junction nucleotides: 36. The CDR3 spans 25 residues. CDR3 residues: CALGLNPGKAFLKYWGWGDTDKLIF. The CDR3 DNA reads as TGTGCTCTTGGGCTAAACCCGGGCAAGGCCTTTCTCAAGTACTGGGGTTGGGGGGACACCGATAAACTCATCTTT.